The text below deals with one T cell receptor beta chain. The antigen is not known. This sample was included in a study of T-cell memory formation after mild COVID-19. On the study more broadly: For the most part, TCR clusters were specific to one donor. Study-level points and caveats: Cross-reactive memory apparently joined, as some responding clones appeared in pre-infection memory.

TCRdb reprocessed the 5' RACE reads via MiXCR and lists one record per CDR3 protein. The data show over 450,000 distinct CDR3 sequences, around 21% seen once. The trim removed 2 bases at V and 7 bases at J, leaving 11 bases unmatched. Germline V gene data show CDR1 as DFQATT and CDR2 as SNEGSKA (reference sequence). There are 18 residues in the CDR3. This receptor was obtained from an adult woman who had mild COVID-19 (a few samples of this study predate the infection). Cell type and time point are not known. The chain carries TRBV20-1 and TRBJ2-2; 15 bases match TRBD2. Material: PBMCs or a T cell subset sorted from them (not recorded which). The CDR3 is CSARNDIGTSGRIGELFF. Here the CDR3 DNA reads TGCAGTGCTAGAAATGATATCGGGACTAGCGGGAGGATCGGGGAGCTGTTTTTT.